This paragraph reports one TCR beta chain. The antigen remains undetermined. This entry is derived from a study of OX40 agonist ivuxolimab in advanced cancers. General observations from the study: Clonal expansion was seen in CD4+ and CD8+ blood T cells by week 6 at 0.1 to 3.0 mg/kg. Also present in some nonresponders was a low level of normalized T-cell clonal expansion.

CDR1 and CDR2 (germline): MRHNA, SNTAGT. V was shortened by 3 bases and J by 8 bases, with 13 bases between the two germline ends. The CDR3 consists of 14 residues. The data were produced by immunoSEQ multiplex PCR, yet TCRdb's version contains in-frame clones alone and is incomplete. The sample includes about 32,000 clones, around nine tenths of them seen just once. Sequences were derived from CD4+ or CD8+ T cells sorted from blood, sampled in a trial of the OX40 agonist ivuxolimab. This clonotype was obtained from an adult with an advanced solid tumor such as melanoma, head and neck, liver or kidney cancer. The chain is built from TRBV6-4 and TRBJ1-4; D perhaps matches TRBD1 (6 bases). The CDR3 is CASSDGRGGEKLFF. The CDR3 DNA is TGTGCCAGCAGTGATGGCAGGGGAGGGGAAAAACTGTTTTTT.